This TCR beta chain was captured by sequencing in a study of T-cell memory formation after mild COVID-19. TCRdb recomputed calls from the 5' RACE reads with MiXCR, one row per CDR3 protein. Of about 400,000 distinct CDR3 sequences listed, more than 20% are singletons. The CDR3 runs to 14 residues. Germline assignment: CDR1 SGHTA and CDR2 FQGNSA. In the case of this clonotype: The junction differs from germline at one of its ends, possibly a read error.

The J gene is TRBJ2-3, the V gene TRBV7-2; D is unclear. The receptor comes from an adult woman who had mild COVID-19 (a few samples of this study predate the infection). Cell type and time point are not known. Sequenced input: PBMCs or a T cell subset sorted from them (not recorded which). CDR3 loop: CASRLGRSLDTQYF. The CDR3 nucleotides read TGTGCCAGCCGCTTGGGCAGGTCCTTAGATACGCAGTATTTT.